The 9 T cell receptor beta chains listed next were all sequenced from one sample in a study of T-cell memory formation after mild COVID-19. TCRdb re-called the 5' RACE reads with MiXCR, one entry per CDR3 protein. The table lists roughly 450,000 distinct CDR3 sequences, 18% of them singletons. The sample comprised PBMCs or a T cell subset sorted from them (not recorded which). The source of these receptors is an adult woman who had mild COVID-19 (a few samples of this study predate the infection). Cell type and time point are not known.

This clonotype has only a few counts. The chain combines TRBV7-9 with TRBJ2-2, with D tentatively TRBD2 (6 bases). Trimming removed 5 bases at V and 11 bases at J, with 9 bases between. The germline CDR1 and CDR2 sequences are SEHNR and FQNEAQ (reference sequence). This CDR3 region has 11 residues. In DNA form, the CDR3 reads TGTGCCAGCAGCAATAGCGGAGAGCTGTTTTTT. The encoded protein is CASSNSGELFF.

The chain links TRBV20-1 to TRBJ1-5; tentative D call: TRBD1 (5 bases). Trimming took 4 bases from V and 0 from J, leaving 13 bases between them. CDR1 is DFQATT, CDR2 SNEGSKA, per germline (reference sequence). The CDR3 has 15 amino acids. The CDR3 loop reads CSATLQVHSNQPQHF. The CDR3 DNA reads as TGCAGTGCTACGCTACAGGTTCATAGCAATCAGCCCCAGCATTTT.

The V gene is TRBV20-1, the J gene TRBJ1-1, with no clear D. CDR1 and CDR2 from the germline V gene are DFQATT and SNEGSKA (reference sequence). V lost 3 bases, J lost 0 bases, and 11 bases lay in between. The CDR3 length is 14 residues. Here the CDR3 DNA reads TGCAGTGCTAGTTTCGGAACCATGAACACTGAAGCTTTCTTT. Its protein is CSASFGTMNTEAFF.

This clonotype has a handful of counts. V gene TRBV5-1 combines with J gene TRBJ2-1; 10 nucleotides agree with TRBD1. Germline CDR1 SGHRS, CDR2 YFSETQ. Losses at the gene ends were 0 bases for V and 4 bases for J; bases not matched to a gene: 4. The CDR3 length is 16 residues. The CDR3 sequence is CASSLAPGQGYNEQFF. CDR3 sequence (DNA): TGCGCCAGCAGCTTGGCCCCGGGACAGGGGTACAATGAGCAGTTCTTC.

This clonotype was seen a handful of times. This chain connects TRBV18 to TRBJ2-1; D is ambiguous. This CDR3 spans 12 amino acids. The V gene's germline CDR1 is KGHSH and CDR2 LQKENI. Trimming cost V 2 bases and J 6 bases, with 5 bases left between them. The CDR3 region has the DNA TGTGCCAGCTCACCAGGGTCCAATGAGCAGTTCTTC. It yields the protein CASSPGSNEQFF.

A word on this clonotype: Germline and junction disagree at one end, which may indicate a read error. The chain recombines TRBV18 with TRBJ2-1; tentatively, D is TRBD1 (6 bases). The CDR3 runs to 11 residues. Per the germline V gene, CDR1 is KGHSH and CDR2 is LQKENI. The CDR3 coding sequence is TGTGCCAGCTCACCAGCAGGGGAACGCGTCTTC. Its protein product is CASSPAGERVF.

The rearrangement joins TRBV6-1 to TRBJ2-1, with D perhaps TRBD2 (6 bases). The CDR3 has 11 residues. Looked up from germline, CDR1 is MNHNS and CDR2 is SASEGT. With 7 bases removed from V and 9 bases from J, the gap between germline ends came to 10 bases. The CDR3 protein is CASIGGGEQFF. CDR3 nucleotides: TGTGCCAGCATTGGGGGAGGTGAGCAGTTCTTC.

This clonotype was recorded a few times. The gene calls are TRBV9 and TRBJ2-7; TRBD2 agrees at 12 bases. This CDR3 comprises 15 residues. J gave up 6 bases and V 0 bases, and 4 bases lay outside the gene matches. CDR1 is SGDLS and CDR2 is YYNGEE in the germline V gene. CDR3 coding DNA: TGTGCCAGCAGCGTAGGACTAGCGGGAGATGGCGAGCAGTACTTC. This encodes CASSVGLAGDGEQYF. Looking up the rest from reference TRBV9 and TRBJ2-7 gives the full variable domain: DSGVTQTPKHLITATGQRVTLRCSPRSGDLSVYWYQQSLDQGLQFLIQYYNGEERAKGNILERFSAQQFPDLHSELNLSSLELGDSALYFCASSVGLAGDGEQYFGPGTRLTVT.

CDR3 sequence: CSARDSLKYEQYF. In DNA, the CDR3 is TGCAGTGCGAGGGACAGTTTGAAGTACGAGCAGTACTTC. The chain combines TRBV20-1 with TRBJ2-7; TRBD1 matches 7 bases. Trimming took 6 bases from V and 4 from J; bases not matched to a gene: 9. The germline V gene has CDR1 DFQATT and CDR2 SNEGSKA (reference sequence). The CDR3 runs 13 residues.